The 17 T cell receptor beta chains below were found in one sample sequenced in a study of T cell responses to AZD1222 COVID-19 vaccine. Profiled with immunoSEQ multiplex PCR; TCRdb holds only in-frame clones, not every one. The sample has 90,000 to 120,000 clones, roughly nine tenths seen once. Material: peripheral blood, obtained on day 0 of AZD1222 vaccination. The source of these receptors is an adult in good health.

The chain uses TRBV28 and TRBJ1-1, with 9 bases lining up with TRBD1. J gave up 0 bases and V 10 bases, and 3 bases lay outside the gene matches. From germline, CDR1 is MDHEN and CDR2 SYDVKM. This CDR3 spans 13 amino acids. The CDR3 region has the DNA TGTGCCACCACAGGGGGCATGAACACTGAAGCTTTCTTT. As protein: CATTGGMNTEAFF.

The chain joins TRBV3-1 (or the pseudogene TRBV3-2) to TRBJ2-3; weak D call: TRBD1 (6 bases). The CDR3 consists of 17 residues. The ends were cut back, 3 bases at V and 2 bases at J, with 18 bases in the middle. The germline gives CDR1 LGHDT, CDR2 YNNKEL (reference sequence). The chain's CDR3 is CASSHSPGAFFTDTQYF. CDR3 DNA: TGTGCCAGCAGCCATTCGCCAGGGGCCTTTTTCACAGATACGCAGTATTTT.

The V and J genes are TRBV18 and TRBJ2-3; D is uncertain. The germline V gene encodes CDR1 KGHSH and CDR2 LQKENI. The CDR3 runs 13 residues. Trimming left V 0 bases short and J 2 bases short, with 3 bases between. This CDR3 reads CASSPPSTDTQYF. The CDR3 nucleotides are TGTGCCAGCTCACCACCCTCCACAGATACGCAGTATTTT. Complete variable domain (other parts from reference TRBV18 and TRBJ2-3): NAGVMQNPRHLVRRRGQEARLRCSPMKGHSHVYWYRQLPEEGLKFMVYLQKENIIDESGMPKERFSAEFPKEGPSILRIQQVVRGDSAAYFCASSPPSTDTQYFGPGTRLTVL.

The V and J genes are TRBV5-1 and TRBJ1-4, with D possibly TRBD1 on 6 matching bases. V lost 2 bases to trimming and J lost 7 bases, with 15 bases between them. The CDR3 covers 15 residues. Germline-derived CDR1 and CDR2 are SGHRS and YFSETQ. The CDR3: CASSLSQGIREKLFF. CDR3 in DNA: TGCGCCAGCAGCTTATCTCAGGGGATACGTGAAAAACTGTTTTTT.

V gene TRBV11-3 combines with J gene TRBJ1-4; no clear D gene. The V end was cut by 5 bases, the J end by 0 bases, with 13 bases between. This CDR3 region has 16 residues. Germline V gene sequence: CDR1 SGHNT, CDR2 YENEEA. Here the CDR3 reads CASSPDGVATNEKLFF. The CDR3 bases are TGTGCCAGCAGCCCGGACGGGGTTGCAACTAATGAAAAACTGTTTTTT.

The chain uses TRBV9 and TRBJ1-6; 10 nucleotides align to TRBD1. CDR1 is SGDLS, CDR2 YYNGEE, per germline. This CDR3 spans 15 amino acids. The ends lost 4 bases at V and 10 bases at J; junction bases unmatched: 8. CDR3 sequence reads: CASSPLGQGISPLHF. DNA for the CDR3: TGTGCCAGCAGCCCCTTGGGACAGGGGATCTCACCCCTCCACTTT. The full variable domain, in which reference TRBV9 and TRBJ1-6 provide the parts outside the CDR3, is DSGVTQTPKHLITATGQRVTLRCSPRSGDLSVYWYQQSLDQGLQFLIQYYNGEERAKGNILERFSAQQFPDLHSELNLSSLELGDSALYFCASSPLGQGISPLHFGNGTRLTVT.

This chain links TRBV28 with TRBJ1-2; D is ambiguous. CDR1 and CDR2 from the germline V gene are MDHEN and SYDVKM. Trimming shortened V by 4 bases and J by 10 bases, and 16 bases separated the two germline ends. This CDR3 is 13 amino acids long. In nucleotides, the CDR3 is TGTGCCAGCAGTTCAACCACCCTTCAGACCTACACCTTC. This translates into CASSSTTLQTYTF.

This clone was seen a few times. This chain connects TRBV5-4 to TRBJ1-4; tentatively, D is TRBD1 (5 bases). Trimming cost V 4 bases and J 2 bases, with 9 bases left between them. Per the germline V gene, CDR1 is SGHNT and CDR2 is YYREEE (reference sequence). The CDR3 sequence is 14 residues long. The CDR3 DNA sequence: TGTGCCAGCAGCCAGGGTGGGACTAATGAAAAACTGTTTTTT. Translated: CASSQGGTNEKLFF.

This CDR3 is CASSQEFGLASQYF. CDR3 coding DNA: TGTGCCAGCAGCCAAGAATTCGGACTAGCGTCCCAGTACTTC. The genes are TRBV3-1 (or the pseudogene TRBV3-2) and TRBJ2-5; 9 nucleotides line up with TRBD2. V was pared by 0 bases and J by 9 bases, with 5 bases of the junction left unmatched. CDR3 length: 14 amino acids. CDR1 is LGHDT and CDR2 is YNNKEL in the germline V gene (reference sequence).

In this sample, this clone turned up once. The rearrangement uses TRBV5-1 and TRBJ2-1; 9 bases map to TRBD2. The germline gives CDR1 SGHRS, CDR2 YFSETQ. The V segment lost 4 bases and the J segment 9 bases; nucleotides outside the gene matches: 11. There are 15 residues in the CDR3. CDR3: CASSHSGRELGEQFF. The CDR3 nucleotides are TGCGCCAGCAGCCATAGCGGGAGAGAATTAGGTGAGCAGTTCTTC.

The chain links TRBV11-2 to TRBJ2-5; D is tentatively TRBD1 or TRBD2 (5 bases each). Germline loops: CDR1 SGHAT, CDR2 FQNNGV. This CDR3 has 13 amino acids. V shed 5 bases and J shed 5 bases, with 12 bases lying between them. CDR3 amino acids: CASSGRGRETQYF. The CDR3 nucleotides read TGTGCCAGCAGCGGCCGGGGCCGGGAGACCCAGTACTTC.

This rearrangement joins TRBV30 to TRBJ1-6; 7 bases fit TRBD1. Germline V gives CDR1 GTSNPN, CDR2 SVGIG (reference sequence). Trimming cost V 8 bases and J 7 bases; bases outside gene matches: 14. The CDR3 is 15 residues long. DNA of the CDR3: TGTGCCGGGCGCGGACAGGTCCTCAAGAATTCACCCCTCCACTTT. This sequence encodes CAGRGQVLKNSPLHF. Full variable domain (remainder filled in from reference TRBV30 and TRBJ1-6): SQTIHQWPATLVQPVGSPLSLECTVEGTSNPNLYWYRQAAGRGLQLLFYSVGIGQISSEVPQNLSASRPQDRQFILSSKKLLLSDSGFYLCAGRGQVLKNSPLHFGNGTRLTVT.

Regarding this clone: In the same sample, other DNA sequences code for this CDR3. The chain has TRBV7-2 and TRBJ1-5; D is unclear. The CDR3 length is 14 residues. The V and J ends lost 0 bases and 1 base respectively, with 4 bases between them. Germline values: CDR1 SGHTA, CDR2 FQGNSA. CDR3 loop: CASSLAGSNQPQHF. CDR3 coding DNA: TGTGCCAGCAGCTTAGCGGGGAGCAATCAGCCCCAGCATTTT. The full variable domain, rest sourced from reference TRBV7-2 and TRBJ1-5, is GAGVSQSPSNKVTEKGKDVELRCDPISGHTALYWYRQSLGQGLEFLIYFQGNSAPDKSGLPSDRFSAERTGGSVSTLTIQRTQQEDSAVYLCASSLAGSNQPQHFGDGTRLSIL.

J is TRBJ2-3 and V is TRBV4-1; TRBD1 or TRBD2 may be the D gene (5 bases each). The germline gives CDR1 MGHRA, CDR2 YSYEKL. The CDR3 contains 15 residues. V lost 2 bases and J 4 bases, leaving 13 bases between the germline ends. CDR3 sequence (DNA): TGCGCCAGCAGCCAATGGGGGAGCGGTCCAGATACGCAGTATTTT. Encoded protein: CASSQWGSGPDTQYF.

This clone was recorded a few times. CDR3 protein: CASRKGGPVSNQPQHF. Written as DNA, the CDR3 is TGTGCCTCCCGAAAGGGGGGGCCAGTAAGCAATCAGCCCCAGCATTTT. This chain uses TRBV5-6 with TRBJ1-5; D is perhaps TRBD1 (6 bases). V lost 10 bases to trimming and J lost 1 base, with 21 bases between them. This CDR3 region has 16 residues. The V gene's germline CDR1 is SGHDT and CDR2 YYEEEE.

The CDR3 coding sequence is TGTGCCAGTAGTATGATAGGCACGTTGGATGGCTACACCTTC. As protein: CASSMIGTLDGYTF. The chain is built from TRBV19 and TRBJ1-2; D is undetermined. CDR1 and CDR2 from the germline V gene are LNHDA and SQIVND (reference sequence). CDR3 size: 14 residues. V lost 3 bases, J lost 6 bases, and 14 bases lay in between.

This clone was picked up one time. The chain uses TRBV6-2 or TRBV6-3 and TRBJ1-5, with a possible D match to TRBD1 (5 bases). CDR1 MNHEY and CDR2 SVGEGT come from the germline V gene. The CDR3 contains 15 residues. V lost 4 bases, J lost 4 bases, and 14 bases lay in between. The CDR3 DNA sequence: TGTGCCAGCAGTTGGGGGGTCGGAGCAAATCAGCCCCAGCATTTT. Encoded protein: CASSWGVGANQPQHF.